The rows below give T cell receptor beta chains drawn from one sample of a study of quantifying T cell responses using KT2 cells. TCRdb re-analysed the UMI-ligation and nested PCR reads in MiXCR, keeping a single row per CDR3 protein. The sample consists of fewer than 50,000 distinct CDR3 sequences, 11% of them appearing once. Sequenced material: PBMCs spiked with cells of the T cell clone KT2. The receptors were sampled from a human donor. Each CDR3 is given with its conserved first and last residue. The D gene is left open where the match is weak. Rows give clone size only sometimes, using once, few, many, or a class for an expanded clone.

d_call: .; clone_size: .; v_call: TRBV7-9; j_call: TRBJ2-7; cdr3_aa: CASSVRTTYEQYF; cdr3_nt: TGTGCCAGCAGCGTCAGAACTACCTACGAGCAGTACTTC
d_call: .; clone_size: few; v_call: TRBV4-1; j_call: TRBJ2-3; cdr3_aa: CASSQDEWSGPTGTIRYF; cdr3_nt: TGCGCCAGCAGCCAAGATGAATGGTCCGGACCCACAGGAACCATCCGGTATTTT
d_call: .; clone_size: few; v_call: TRBV11-2; j_call: TRBJ2-2; cdr3_aa: CASSRTNTGELFF; cdr3_nt: TGTGCCAGCAGCCGGACGAACACCGGGGAGCTGTTTTTT
d_call: TRBD1; clone_size: few; v_call: TRBV2; j_call: TRBJ1-2; cdr3_aa: CASSGTGLYYGYTF; cdr3_nt: TGTGCCAGCAGTGGGACAGGGTTGTACTATGGCTACACCTTC
d_call: TRBD1; clone_size: few; v_call: TRBV12-3/TRBV12-4; j_call: TRBJ1-2; cdr3_aa: CASRKDRGLSIYGYTF; cdr3_nt: TGTGCCAGCAGGAAGGACAGGGGGCTCTCCATCTATGGCTACACCTTC
d_call: TRBD1; clone_size: few; v_call: TRBV28; j_call: TRBJ1-2; cdr3_aa: CASSPPGIGGGAHGYTF; cdr3_nt: TGTGCCAGCAGCCCACCCGGAATTGGAGGGGGCGCCCATGGCTACACCTTC
d_call: .; clone_size: few; v_call: TRBV27; j_call: TRBJ2-7; cdr3_aa: CAGPLGPAGEQYF; cdr3_nt: TGTGCCGGCCCACTCGGCCCGGCAGGGGAGCAGTACTTC
d_call: .; clone_size: .; v_call: TRBV12-3/TRBV12-4; j_call: TRBJ1-4; cdr3_aa: CASSFEQPPNEKLFF; cdr3_nt: TGTGCCAGCAGTTTTGAGCAGCCACCCAATGAAAAACTGTTTTTT
d_call: .; clone_size: .; v_call: TRBV2; j_call: TRBJ2-7; cdr3_aa: CASSPANEQYF; cdr3_nt: TGTGCCAGCAGTCCCGCGAACGAGCAGTACTTC
d_call: .; clone_size: .; v_call: TRBV15; j_call: TRBJ1-5; cdr3_aa: CATSRRGNQPQHF; cdr3_nt: TGTGCCACCAGCAGGCGAGGGAATCAGCCCCAGCATTTT
d_call: .; clone_size: few; v_call: TRBV4-1; j_call: TRBJ1-2; cdr3_aa: CASSQTALLYGYTF; cdr3_nt: TGCGCCAGCAGCCAAACCGCGCTACTCTATGGCTACACCTTC
d_call: TRBD1; clone_size: .; v_call: TRBV27; j_call: TRBJ1-1; cdr3_aa: CASIPTGDTEAFF; cdr3_nt: TGTGCCAGCATTCCGACAGGGGACACTGAAGCTTTCTTT
d_call: .; clone_size: .; v_call: TRBV20-1; j_call: TRBJ1-4; cdr3_aa: CSARPRMGNEKLFF; cdr3_nt: TGCAGTGCTAGACCAAGGATGGGTAATGAAAAACTGTTTTTT
d_call: .; clone_size: many; v_call: TRBV28; j_call: TRBJ2-7; cdr3_aa: CASREYKTPYEQYF; cdr3_nt: TGTGCCAGCAGGGAGTACAAGACCCCCTACGAGCAGTACTTC
d_call: .; clone_size: .; v_call: TRBV9; j_call: TRBJ2-1; cdr3_aa: CASSPRDAPYNEQFF; cdr3_nt: TGTGCCAGCAGCCCCCGGGACGCCCCCTACAATGAGCAGTTCTTC
d_call: .; clone_size: .; v_call: TRBV29-1; j_call: TRBJ1-3; cdr3_aa: CSVARNSGNTIYF; cdr3_nt: TGCAGCGTTGCACGGAACTCTGGAAACACCATATATTTT
d_call: .; clone_size: many; v_call: TRBV12-3/TRBV12-4; j_call: TRBJ2-3; cdr3_aa: CASAKRRGVITDTQYF; cdr3_nt: TGTGCCAGCGCCAAGCGAAGGGGAGTGATTACAGATACGCAGTATTTT
d_call: .; clone_size: .; v_call: TRBV30; j_call: TRBJ2-5; cdr3_aa: CAWDGRGQETQYF; cdr3_nt: TGTGCCTGGGACGGAAGGGGGCAAGAGACCCAGTACTTC
d_call: .; clone_size: .; v_call: TRBV10-1; j_call: TRBJ2-7; cdr3_aa: CASSDSRLLEQYF; cdr3_nt: TGCGCCAGCAGTGACAGCCGCCTTCTCGAGCAGTACTTC
d_call: TRBD1; clone_size: many; v_call: TRBV6-5; j_call: TRBJ1-1; cdr3_aa: CASNHRGGTEAFF; cdr3_nt: TGTGCCAGCAACCACAGGGGTGGCACTGAAGCTTTCTTT
d_call: .; clone_size: .; v_call: TRBV3-1; j_call: TRBJ2-2; cdr3_aa: CASSQEQGVSTGELFF; cdr3_nt: TGTGCCAGCAGCCAAGAGCAGGGAGTTAGCACCGGGGAGCTGTTTTTT
d_call: .; clone_size: .; v_call: TRBV11-1; j_call: TRBJ2-5; cdr3_aa: CASSASDQETQYF; cdr3_nt: TGTGCCAGCAGCGCCTCCGACCAAGAGACCCAGTACTTC
d_call: .; clone_size: few; v_call: TRBV20-1; j_call: TRBJ1-6; cdr3_aa: CSATQGPDSPLHF; cdr3_nt: TGCAGTGCCACACAGGGCCCGGATTCACCCCTCCACTTT
d_call: TRBD1; clone_size: .; v_call: TRBV24-1; j_call: TRBJ2-1; cdr3_aa: CATSSSGTGGSYNEQFF; cdr3_nt: TGTGCCACCAGTTCCTCCGGGACAGGGGGCTCTTACAATGAGCAGTTCTTC
d_call: TRBD1; clone_size: many; v_call: TRBV27; j_call: TRBJ2-3; cdr3_aa: CASSWSPRGFGDTQYF; cdr3_nt: TGTGCCAGCAGTTGGTCTCCCAGGGGGTTCGGAGATACGCAGTATTTT
d_call: TRBD1; clone_size: .; v_call: TRBV5-1; j_call: TRBJ1-1; cdr3_aa: CASSTTGGQLGVTEAFF; cdr3_nt: TGCGCCAGCAGCACAACCGGGGGACAGCTTGGTGTGACTGAAGCTTTCTTT
d_call: .; clone_size: .; v_call: TRBV4-1; j_call: TRBJ2-3; cdr3_aa: CASSQVVTGQNTQYF; cdr3_nt: TGCGCCAGCAGCCAAGTCGTAACCGGCCAGAACACGCAGTATTTT
d_call: .; clone_size: many; v_call: TRBV6-5; j_call: TRBJ2-7; cdr3_aa: CASSYSSGSFDEQYF; cdr3_nt: TGTGCCAGCAGTTACTCGTCAGGGAGTTTTGACGAGCAGTACTTC
d_call: .; clone_size: .; v_call: TRBV19; j_call: TRBJ1-1; cdr3_aa: CATGRVVSEAFF; cdr3_nt: TGTGCCACCGGCAGGGTAGTGTCTGAAGCTTTCTTT
d_call: .; clone_size: .; v_call: TRBV11-2; j_call: TRBJ1-2; cdr3_aa: CASSGGEGTGYTF; cdr3_nt: TGTGCCAGCAGCGGGGGAGAGGGGACTGGCTACACCTTC
d_call: .; clone_size: few; v_call: TRBV15; j_call: TRBJ2-1; cdr3_aa: CATSRSGGTLNEQFF; cdr3_nt: TGTGCCACCAGCAGAAGTGGGGGAACGCTCAATGAGCAGTTCTTC
d_call: TRBD1; clone_size: .; v_call: TRBV6-5; j_call: TRBJ2-3; cdr3_aa: CASRRQGSPDTQYF; cdr3_nt: TGTGCCAGCAGGCGACAGGGATCCCCAGATACGCAGTATTTT
d_call: TRBD2; clone_size: .; v_call: TRBV13; j_call: TRBJ2-1; cdr3_aa: CASSAGLAGAYNEQFF; cdr3_nt: TGTGCCAGCAGCGCCGGACTAGCGGGGGCCTACAATGAGCAGTTCTTC
d_call: .; clone_size: once; v_call: TRBV7-6; j_call: TRBJ2-7; cdr3_aa: CASSLGSSSNEQYF; cdr3_nt: TGTGCCAGCAGCTTAGGTTCTAGCAGCAACGAGCAGTACTTC
d_call: .; clone_size: many; v_call: TRBV6-4; j_call: TRBJ2-1; cdr3_aa: CASSAFGDSYNEQFF; cdr3_nt: TGTGCCAGCAGCGCCTTCGGGGACTCCTACAATGAGCAGTTCTTC
d_call: TRBD1; clone_size: many; v_call: TRBV7-9; j_call: TRBJ1-6; cdr3_aa: CASSADRGEGSPLHF; cdr3_nt: TGTGCCAGCAGCGCAGACAGGGGAGAAGGCTCACCCCTCCACTTT
d_call: TRBD1; clone_size: .; v_call: TRBV5-1; j_call: TRBJ1-1; cdr3_aa: CASSPSPGQGAPVNTEAFF; cdr3_nt: TGCGCCAGCAGCCCGTCTCCTGGACAGGGGGCTCCTGTGAACACTGAAGCTTTCTTT
d_call: TRBD2; clone_size: many; v_call: TRBV6-6; j_call: TRBJ2-7; cdr3_aa: CASSYSEREAISYEQYF; cdr3_nt: TGTGCCAGCAGTTACTCGGAGCGGGAGGCGATCTCCTACGAGCAGTACTTC
d_call: .; clone_size: few; v_call: TRBV6-5; j_call: TRBJ2-1; cdr3_aa: CASSSQGGIRDEQFF; cdr3_nt: TGTGCCAGCAGTTCGCAGGGGGGCATCAGGGATGAGCAGTTCTTC
d_call: TRBD1; clone_size: many; v_call: TRBV4-1; j_call: TRBJ1-2; cdr3_aa: CASSQYRGTKGYTF; cdr3_nt: TGCGCCAGCAGCCAATACAGGGGAACAAAGGGCTACACCTTC
d_call: TRBD2; clone_size: few; v_call: TRBV2; j_call: TRBJ2-2; cdr3_aa: CASSATSGSTGELFF; cdr3_nt: TGTGCCAGCAGTGCTACTAGCGGGAGCACCGGGGAGCTGTTTTTT
d_call: TRBD1; clone_size: .; v_call: TRBV12-3/TRBV12-4; j_call: TRBJ1-2; cdr3_aa: CASSRDRATNYGYTF; cdr3_nt: TGTGCCAGCAGTCGGGACAGGGCAACTAACTATGGCTACACCTTC
d_call: .; clone_size: .; v_call: TRBV20-1; j_call: TRBJ2-1; cdr3_aa: CSARTLGGNEQFF; cdr3_nt: TGCAGTGCTAGGACACTAGGGGGCAATGAGCAGTTCTTC
d_call: .; clone_size: .; v_call: TRBV20-1; j_call: TRBJ2-5; cdr3_aa: CSARDVKTQYF; cdr3_nt: TGCAGTGCTAGAGATGTTAAGACCCAGTACTTC
d_call: TRBD1; clone_size: many; v_call: TRBV20-1; j_call: TRBJ2-1; cdr3_aa: CSARDSGTGSIGEQFF; cdr3_nt: TGCAGTGCTAGAGATTCTGGGACAGGTTCGATAGGTGAGCAGTTCTTC
d_call: .; clone_size: .; v_call: TRBV5-1; j_call: TRBJ1-1; cdr3_aa: CASSLASQPKAFF; cdr3_nt: TGCGCCAGCAGCTTGGCCAGTCAGCCGAAAGCTTTCTTT
d_call: .; clone_size: few; v_call: TRBV27; j_call: TRBJ2-5; cdr3_aa: CASSLYFSGQETQYF; cdr3_nt: TGTGCCAGCAGTTTATACTTCTCAGGTCAAGAGACCCAGTACTTC
d_call: .; clone_size: .; v_call: TRBV29-1; j_call: TRBJ1-3; cdr3_aa: CSVTEPTGPGNTIYF; cdr3_nt: TGCAGCGTTACTGAGCCGACGGGACCTGGAAACACCATATATTTT
d_call: .; clone_size: .; v_call: TRBV4-3; j_call: TRBJ1-6; cdr3_aa: CASSTNYNSPLHF; cdr3_nt: TGCGCCAGCAGCACGAACTATAATTCACCCCTCCACTTT
d_call: .; clone_size: .; v_call: TRBV11-2; j_call: TRBJ2-1; cdr3_aa: CASSLSGVPYNEQFF; cdr3_nt: TGTGCCAGCAGCCTATCCGGGGTTCCCTACAATGAGCAGTTCTTC